This TCR beta chain stems from a study of blood T cells in healthy people across ages. A word on this clonotype: Its matching antigen is unknown.

Whole-study results and caveats: The long-lived group displayed more naive CD4+ cells, plus higher diversity, than the aged donors did. CMV status of donors was unknown, possibly confounding expanded clonotype changes.

For the second PCR, which ran for roughly 6 to 12 cycles, a sample-barcoded 5' primer and a J-beta primer mix were used. Every cDNA molecule carried a tag from a template-switch adaptor bearing 12 random nucleotides. One entry per CDR3 protein, called by TCRdb with MiXCR from the 5' RACE reads. The sample records about 640,000 distinct CDR3 sequences, roughly 50% being singletons. The source material was blood. The clonotype was recovered from a man in his 60s in good health.

In nucleotides, the CDR3 is TGCAGCGTGGCCCTCCTAAACAGGGGGCGGAACACCGGGGAGCTGTTTTTT. Translating gives CSVALLNRGRNTGELFF. This rearrangement joins TRBV29-1 to TRBJ2-2, with 9 bases identical to TRBD1. The CDR3 is 17 residues long. V lost 6 bases, J lost 1 base, and 12 bases stayed unmatched. Germline CDR1 and CDR2: SQVTM and ANQGSEA.